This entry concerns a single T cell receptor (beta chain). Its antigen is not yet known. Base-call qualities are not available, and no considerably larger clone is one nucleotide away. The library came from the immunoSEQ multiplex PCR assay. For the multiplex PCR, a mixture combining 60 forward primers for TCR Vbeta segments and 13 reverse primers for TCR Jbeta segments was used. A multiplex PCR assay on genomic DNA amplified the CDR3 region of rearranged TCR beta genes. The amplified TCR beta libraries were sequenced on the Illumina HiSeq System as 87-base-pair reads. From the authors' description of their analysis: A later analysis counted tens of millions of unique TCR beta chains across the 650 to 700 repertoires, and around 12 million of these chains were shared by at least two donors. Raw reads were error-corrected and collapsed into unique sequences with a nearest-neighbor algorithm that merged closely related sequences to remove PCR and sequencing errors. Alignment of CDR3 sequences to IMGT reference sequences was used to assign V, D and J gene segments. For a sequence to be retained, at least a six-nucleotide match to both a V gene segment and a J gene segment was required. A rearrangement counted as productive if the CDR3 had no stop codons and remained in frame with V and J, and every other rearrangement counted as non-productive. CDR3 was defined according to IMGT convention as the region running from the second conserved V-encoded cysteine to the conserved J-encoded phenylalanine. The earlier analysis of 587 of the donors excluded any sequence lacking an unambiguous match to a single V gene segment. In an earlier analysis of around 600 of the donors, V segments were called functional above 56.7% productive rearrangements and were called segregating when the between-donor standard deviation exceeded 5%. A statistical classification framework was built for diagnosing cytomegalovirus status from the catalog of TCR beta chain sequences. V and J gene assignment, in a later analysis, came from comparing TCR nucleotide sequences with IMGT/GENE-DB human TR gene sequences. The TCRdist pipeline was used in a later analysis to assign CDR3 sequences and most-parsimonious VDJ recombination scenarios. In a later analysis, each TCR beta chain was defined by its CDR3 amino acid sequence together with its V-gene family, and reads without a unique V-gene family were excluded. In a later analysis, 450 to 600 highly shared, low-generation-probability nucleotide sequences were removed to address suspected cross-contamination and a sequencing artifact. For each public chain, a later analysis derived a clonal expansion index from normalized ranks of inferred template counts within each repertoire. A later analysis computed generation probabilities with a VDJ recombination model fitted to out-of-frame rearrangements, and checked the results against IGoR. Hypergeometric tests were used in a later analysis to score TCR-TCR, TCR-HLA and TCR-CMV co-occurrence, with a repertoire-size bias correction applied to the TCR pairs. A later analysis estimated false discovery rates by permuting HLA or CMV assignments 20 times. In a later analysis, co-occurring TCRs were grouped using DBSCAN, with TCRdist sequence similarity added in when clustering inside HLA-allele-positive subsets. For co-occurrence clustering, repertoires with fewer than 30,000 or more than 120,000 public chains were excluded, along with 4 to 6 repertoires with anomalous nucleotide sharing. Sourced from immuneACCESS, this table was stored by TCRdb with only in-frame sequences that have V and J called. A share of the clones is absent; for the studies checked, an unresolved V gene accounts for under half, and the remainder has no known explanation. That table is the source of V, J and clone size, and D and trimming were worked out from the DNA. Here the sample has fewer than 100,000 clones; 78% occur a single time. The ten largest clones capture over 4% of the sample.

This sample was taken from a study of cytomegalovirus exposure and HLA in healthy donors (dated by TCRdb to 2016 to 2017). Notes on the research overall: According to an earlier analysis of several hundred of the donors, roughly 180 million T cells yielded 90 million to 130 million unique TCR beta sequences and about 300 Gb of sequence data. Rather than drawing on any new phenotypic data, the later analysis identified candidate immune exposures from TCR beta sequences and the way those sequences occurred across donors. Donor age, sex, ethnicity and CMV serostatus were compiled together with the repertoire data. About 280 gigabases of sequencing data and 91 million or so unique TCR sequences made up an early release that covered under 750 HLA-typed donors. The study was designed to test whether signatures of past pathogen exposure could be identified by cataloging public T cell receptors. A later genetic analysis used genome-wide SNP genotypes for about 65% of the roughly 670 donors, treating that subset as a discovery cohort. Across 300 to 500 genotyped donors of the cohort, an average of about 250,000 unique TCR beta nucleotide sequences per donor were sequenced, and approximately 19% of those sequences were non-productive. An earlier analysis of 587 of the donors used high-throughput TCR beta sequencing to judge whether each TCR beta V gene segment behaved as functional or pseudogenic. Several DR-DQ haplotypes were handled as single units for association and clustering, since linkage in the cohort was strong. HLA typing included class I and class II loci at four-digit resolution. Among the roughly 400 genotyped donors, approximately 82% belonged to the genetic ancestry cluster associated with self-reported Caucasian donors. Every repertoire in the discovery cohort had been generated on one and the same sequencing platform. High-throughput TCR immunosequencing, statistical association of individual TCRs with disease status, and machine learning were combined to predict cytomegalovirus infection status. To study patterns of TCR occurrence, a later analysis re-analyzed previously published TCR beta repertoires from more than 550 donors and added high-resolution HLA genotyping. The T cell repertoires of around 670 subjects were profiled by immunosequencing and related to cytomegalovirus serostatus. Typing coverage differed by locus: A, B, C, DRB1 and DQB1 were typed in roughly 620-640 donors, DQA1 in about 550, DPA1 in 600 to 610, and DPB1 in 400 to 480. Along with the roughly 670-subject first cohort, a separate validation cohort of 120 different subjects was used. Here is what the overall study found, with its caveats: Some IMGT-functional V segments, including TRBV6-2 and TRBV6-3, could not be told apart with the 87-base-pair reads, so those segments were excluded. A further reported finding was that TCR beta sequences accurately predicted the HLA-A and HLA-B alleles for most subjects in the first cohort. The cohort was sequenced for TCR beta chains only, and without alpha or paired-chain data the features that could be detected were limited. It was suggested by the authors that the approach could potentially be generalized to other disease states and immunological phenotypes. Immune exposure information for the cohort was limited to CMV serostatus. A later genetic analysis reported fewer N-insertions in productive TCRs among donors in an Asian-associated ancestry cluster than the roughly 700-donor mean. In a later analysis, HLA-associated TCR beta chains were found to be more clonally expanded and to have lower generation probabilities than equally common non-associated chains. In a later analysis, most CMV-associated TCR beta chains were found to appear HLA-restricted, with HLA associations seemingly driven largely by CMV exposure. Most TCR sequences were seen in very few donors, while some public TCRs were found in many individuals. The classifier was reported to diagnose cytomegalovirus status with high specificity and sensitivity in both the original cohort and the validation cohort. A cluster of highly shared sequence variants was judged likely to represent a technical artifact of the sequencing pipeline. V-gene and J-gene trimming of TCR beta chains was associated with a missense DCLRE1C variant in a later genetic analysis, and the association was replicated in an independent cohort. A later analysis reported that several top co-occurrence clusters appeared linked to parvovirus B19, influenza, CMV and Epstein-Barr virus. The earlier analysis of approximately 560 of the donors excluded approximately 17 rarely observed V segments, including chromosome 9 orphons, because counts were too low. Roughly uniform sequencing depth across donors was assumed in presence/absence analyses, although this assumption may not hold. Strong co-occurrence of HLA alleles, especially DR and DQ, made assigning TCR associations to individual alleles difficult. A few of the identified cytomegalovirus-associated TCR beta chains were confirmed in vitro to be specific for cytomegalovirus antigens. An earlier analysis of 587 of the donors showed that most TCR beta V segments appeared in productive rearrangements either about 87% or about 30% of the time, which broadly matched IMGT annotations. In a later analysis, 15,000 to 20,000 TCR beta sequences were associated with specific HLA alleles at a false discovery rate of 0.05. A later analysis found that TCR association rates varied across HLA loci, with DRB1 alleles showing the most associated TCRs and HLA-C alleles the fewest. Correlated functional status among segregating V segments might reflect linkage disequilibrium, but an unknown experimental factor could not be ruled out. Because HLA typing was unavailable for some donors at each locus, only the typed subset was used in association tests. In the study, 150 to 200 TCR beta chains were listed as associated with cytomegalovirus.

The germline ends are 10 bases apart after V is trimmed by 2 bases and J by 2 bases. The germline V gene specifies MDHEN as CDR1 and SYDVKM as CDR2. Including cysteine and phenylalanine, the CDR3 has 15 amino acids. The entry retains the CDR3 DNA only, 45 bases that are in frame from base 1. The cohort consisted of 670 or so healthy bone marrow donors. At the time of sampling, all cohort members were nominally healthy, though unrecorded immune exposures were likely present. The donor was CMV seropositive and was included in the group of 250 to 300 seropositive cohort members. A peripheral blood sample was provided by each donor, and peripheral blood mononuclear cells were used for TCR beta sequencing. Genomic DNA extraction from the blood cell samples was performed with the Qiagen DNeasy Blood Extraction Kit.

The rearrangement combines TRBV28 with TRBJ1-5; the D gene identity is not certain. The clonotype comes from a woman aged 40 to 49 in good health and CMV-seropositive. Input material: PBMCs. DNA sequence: TGTGCCAGCAGTTTAGGCAGTACAGGCAATCAGCCCCAGCATTTT. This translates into CASSLGSTGNQPQHF. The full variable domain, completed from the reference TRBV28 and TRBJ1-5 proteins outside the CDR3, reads DVKVTQSSRYLVKRTGEKVFLECVQDMDHENMFWYRQDPGLGLRLIYFSYDVKMKEKGDIPEGYSVSREKKERFSLILESASTNQTSMYLCASSLGSTGNQPQHFGDGTRLSIL.